This T cell receptor (beta chain) derives from a study of OX40 agonist ivuxolimab in advanced cancers. Whole-study context: Ivuxolimab, an agonist antibody against OX40 (CD134), was given to patients.

Germline V gene data show CDR1 as GTSNPN and CDR2 as SVGIG (reference sequence). The V gene end was trimmed by 3 bases and the J gene end by 5 bases; junction bases not matched to a gene: 2. This CDR3 is 12 amino acids long. Measured with immunoSEQ multiplex PCR; TCRdb has only the in-frame clones, and not every one. The sample has more than 95,000 clones, about 90% seen once. The clonotype originates from an adult with an advanced solid tumor such as melanoma, head and neck, liver or kidney cancer. The material was CD4+ or CD8+ T cells sorted from blood, obtained in a trial of the OX40 agonist ivuxolimab. This chain links TRBV30 with TRBJ2-3; 7 positions agree with TRBD1. This CDR3 is CAWSHRGDTQYF. Written as DNA, the CDR3 is TGTGCCTGGAGCCACAGGGGAGATACGCAGTATTTT.